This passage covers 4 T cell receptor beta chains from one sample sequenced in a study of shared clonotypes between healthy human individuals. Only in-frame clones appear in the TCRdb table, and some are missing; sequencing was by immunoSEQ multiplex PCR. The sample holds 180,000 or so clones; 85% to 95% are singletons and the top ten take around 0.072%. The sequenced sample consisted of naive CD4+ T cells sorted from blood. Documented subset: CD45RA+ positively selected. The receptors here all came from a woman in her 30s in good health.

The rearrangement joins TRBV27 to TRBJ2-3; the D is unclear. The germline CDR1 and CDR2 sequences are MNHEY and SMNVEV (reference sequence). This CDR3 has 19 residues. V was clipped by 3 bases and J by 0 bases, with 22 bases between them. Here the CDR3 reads CASSLRSAFDTSSTDTQYF. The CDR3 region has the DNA TGTGCCAGCAGTTTGAGAAGCGCGTTCGATACATCTAGCACAGATACGCAGTATTTT.

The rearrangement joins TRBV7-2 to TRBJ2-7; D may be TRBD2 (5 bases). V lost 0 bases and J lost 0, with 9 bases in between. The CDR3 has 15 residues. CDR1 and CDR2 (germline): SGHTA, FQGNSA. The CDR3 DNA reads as TGTGCCAGCAGCTTAGCAGTTGGGAGCTCCTACGAGCAGTACTTC. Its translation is CASSLAVGSSYEQYF.

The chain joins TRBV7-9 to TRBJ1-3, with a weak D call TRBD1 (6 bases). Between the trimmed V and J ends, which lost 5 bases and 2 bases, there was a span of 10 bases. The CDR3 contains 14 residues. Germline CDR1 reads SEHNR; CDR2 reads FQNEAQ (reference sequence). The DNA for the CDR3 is TGTGCCAGCAGCCTGGGGGCCCCTGGAAACACCATATATTTT. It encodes CASSLGAPGNTIYF.

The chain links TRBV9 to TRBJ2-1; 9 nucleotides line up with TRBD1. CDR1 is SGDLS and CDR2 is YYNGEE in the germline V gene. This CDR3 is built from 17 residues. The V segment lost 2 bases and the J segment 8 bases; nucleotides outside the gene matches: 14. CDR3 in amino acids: CASSVTLYRDRADEQFF. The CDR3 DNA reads TGTGCCAGCAGCGTTACCCTTTACCGGGACAGGGCGGATGAGCAGTTCTTC. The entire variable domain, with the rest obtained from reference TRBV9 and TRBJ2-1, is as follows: DSGVTQTPKHLITATGQRVTLRCSPRSGDLSVYWYQQSLDQGLQFLIQYYNGEERAKGNILERFSAQQFPDLHSELNLSSLELGDSALYFCASSVTLYRDRADEQFFGPGTRLTVL.